This T cell receptor (beta chain) was obtained from a study of blood T cell repertoires in COVID-19. In the authors' workflow: Researchers report that nucleated cell counts were estimated from reference gene primer amplification. Data came from immunoSEQ multiplex PCR; TCRdb stores just in-frame clones and leaves some out. V and J calls and clone size follow that table, whereas D and trimming were derived from the DNA. Of some 290,000 clones in the sample, around 92% were seen once. This clone has more than one count but fewer than ten. CDR3 length: 16 residues. Per germline, CDR1 SGHTA and CDR2 FQGNSA. V dropped 1 base and J dropped 5 bases, with 15 bases sitting between them.

Specimen: PBMCs or T cells enriched from blood (not recorded which). This TCR was recovered from a woman aged 25-40 years who had recovered from COVID-19. This sequence joins TRBV7-2 and TRBJ2-1, with D tentatively TRBD2 (6 bases). CDR3: CASSLVLGSNNNEQFF. The CDR3 coding sequence is TGTGCCAGCAGCTTAGTTCTCGGGAGTAATAACAATGAGCAGTTCTTC.